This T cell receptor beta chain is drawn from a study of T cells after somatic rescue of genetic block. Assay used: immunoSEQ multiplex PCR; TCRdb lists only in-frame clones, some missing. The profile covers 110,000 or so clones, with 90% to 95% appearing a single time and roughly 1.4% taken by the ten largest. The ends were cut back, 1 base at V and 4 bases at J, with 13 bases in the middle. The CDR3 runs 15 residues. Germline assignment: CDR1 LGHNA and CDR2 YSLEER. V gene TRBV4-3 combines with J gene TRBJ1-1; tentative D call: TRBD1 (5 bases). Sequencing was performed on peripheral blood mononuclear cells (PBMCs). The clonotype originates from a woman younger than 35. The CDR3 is CASSQASGPTTEAFF. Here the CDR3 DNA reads TGCGCCAGCAGCCAAGCTTCGGGACCGACCACTGAAGCTTTCTTT.